The clone carrying this TCR beta chain was counted a single time. This record belongs to a study of radiotherapy plus CTLA-4 blockade in lung cancer. In the study overall: Patients showed objective responses in about 20% of cases and disease control in just over 30%.

Profiled with immunoSEQ multiplex PCR; TCRdb holds only in-frame clones, not every one. The repertoire holds tens of thousands of clones, around 80% seen once, with 10% in the top ten. V was cut by 5 bases and J by 3 bases, with 5 bases left in between. There are 12 residues in the CDR3. Germline CDR1 reads SGHRS; CDR2 reads YFSETQ. The source material was peripheral blood, sampled from a patient treated with radiotherapy plus ipilimumab. The V gene is TRBV5-1, the J gene TRBJ2-2, with D unresolved. This receptor was identified in a human donor with non-small cell lung cancer who had a complete response to radiotherapy plus ipilimumab. The CDR3 coding sequence is TGCGCCAGCAGGACGGACACCGGGGAGCTGTTTTTT. This codes for CASRTDTGELFF.